The 32 T cell receptor beta chains listed next were all sequenced from one sample in a study of CD8+ T cells in alopecia areata. Following extraction, RNA underwent reverse transcription to cDNA, which served as the sequencing template. The table came from immunoSEQ multiplex PCR; TCRdb's copy has only in-frame clones and leaves some out. The sample yields 160,000 or so clones, roughly 70% seen once. The sample was CD8+ T cells sorted from blood, taken at week 0. These receptors were collected from a human donor with alopecia areata.

The chain recombines TRBV30 with TRBJ1-2; D gene uncertain. Germline CDR1 is GTSNPN and CDR2 is SVGIG (reference sequence). This CDR3 contains 11 residues. Trimming left V 2 bases short and J 6 bases short, with 7 bases between. As DNA, the CDR3 is TGTGCCTGGAGTACCGGTGATGGCTACACCTTC. Encoded protein: CAWSTGDGYTF. The variable domain in full, completed from reference TRBV30 and TRBJ1-2, reads SQTIHQWPATLVQPVGSPLSLECTVEGTSNPNLYWYRQAAGRGLQLLFYSVGIGQISSEVPQNLSASRPQDRQFILSSKKLLLSDSGFYLCAWSTGDGYTFGSGTRLTVV.

The chain has TRBV30 and TRBJ2-2, with D possibly being TRBD1 (5 bases). This CDR3 has 12 residues. CDR1 and CDR2 (germline): GTSNPN, SVGIG (reference sequence). Trimming left V 4 bases short and J 4 bases short, with 7 bases between. CDR3 protein: CAWIRVTGELFF. CDR3 nucleotide sequence: TGTGCCTGGATCAGGGTCACCGGGGAGCTGTTTTTT.

J is TRBJ2-2 and V is TRBV5-1; D is uncertain. There are 17 residues in the CDR3. Trimming took 4 bases from V and 2 from J, leaving 18 bases between them. The germline V gene has CDR1 SGHRS and CDR2 YFSETQ. This CDR3 is CASSHSPQAFNTGELFF. DNA of the CDR3: TGCGCCAGCAGCCACTCACCTCAGGCTTTTAACACCGGGGAGCTGTTTTTT.

The chain has TRBV10-3 and TRBJ1-1; no reliable D call. The germline CDR1 and CDR2 sequences are ENHRY and SYGVKD. Between the trimmed V and J ends, which lost 7 bases and 4 bases, there was a span of 10 bases. The CDR3 spans 12 residues. CDR3 DNA sequence: TGTGCCATCACTAGGGATGGCACTGAAGCTTTCTTT. Encoded protein: CAITRDGTEAFF.

V usage is TRBV9 and J usage is TRBJ1-1; D not certain. CDR3 length equals 13 residues. In germline, CDR1 is SGDLS, CDR2 YYNGEE. Trimming pared 3 bases from V and 7 bases from J, leaving 13 bases between. CDR3 residues: CASSGKSNGEAFF. CDR3 DNA: TGTGCCAGCAGCGGAAAGAGTAACGGTGAAGCTTTCTTT.

The chain has TRBV30 and TRBJ1-2; 11 positions agree with TRBD1. The CDR3 contains 15 residues. V trimming: 3 bases; J trimming: 3 bases; junction bases outside the gene matches: 6. Germline V lookup: CDR1 GTSNPN, CDR2 SVGIG (reference sequence). CDR3 in amino acids: CAWSDQGQGDYGYTF. CDR3 in DNA: TGTGCCTGGAGCGACCAGGGACAGGGGGACTATGGCTACACCTTC.

This clone occurred a few times. V is TRBV13 and J is TRBJ2-1; 8 bases fit TRBD2. Germline V gene lookup returns CDR1 PRHDT and CDR2 FYEKMQ (reference sequence). After removal of 5 bases from V and 2 bases from J, the junction contained 8 bases not matched to a gene. This CDR3 comprises 16 residues. The CDR3 loop is CASSPKGLGTYNEQFF. The CDR3, as DNA: TGTGCCAGCAGCCCCAAGGGACTAGGAACCTACAATGAGCAGTTCTTC.

This clone appeared once. The V gene is TRBV7-9, the J gene TRBJ2-7; D is perhaps TRBD1 or TRBD2 (5 bases each). The CDR3 runs to 16 residues. The germline CDR1 and CDR2 sequences are SEHNR and FQNEAQ (reference sequence). The ends were cut back, 4 bases at V and 3 bases at J, with 19 bases in the middle. CDR3 in DNA: TGTGCCAGCAGCTCTTCCCGTGTGGGGGAGCTCTACGAGCAGTACTTC. Its protein product is CASSSSRVGELYEQYF.

This clone was seen just once. The chain couples TRBV14 to TRBJ2-5; D ambiguous. The CDR3 runs to 13 residues. V was cut by 4 bases and J by 5 bases, with 11 bases left in between. Germline V gives CDR1 SGHDN, CDR2 FVKESK. This CDR3 is CASSLSPGETQYF. The CDR3 DNA is TGTGCCAGCAGCCTTTCTCCCGGCGAGACCCAGTACTTC.

V is TRBV2 and J is TRBJ2-3; D is possibly TRBD2 (5 bases). This CDR3 is 16 amino acids long. The germline CDR1 and CDR2 sequences are SNHLY and FYNNEI. V lost 2 bases and J 0 bases, leaving 12 bases between the germline ends. The CDR3 region has the DNA TGTGCCAGCAGTGAACGGGATACGGGCAGCACAGATACGCAGTATTTT. Protein product: CASSERDTGSTDTQYF. Looking up the rest from reference TRBV2 and TRBJ2-3 gives the full variable domain: EPEVTQTPSHQVTQMGQEVILRCVPISNHLYFYWYRQILGQKVEFLVSFYNNEISEKSEIFDDQFSVERPDGSNFTLKIRSTKLEDSAMYFCASSERDTGSTDTQYFGPGTRLTVL.

Only a few counts were recorded for this clone. The chain couples TRBV29-1 to TRBJ2-7; D gene ambiguous. The V gene lost 4 bases and the J gene lost 0 bases, with 10 bases spanning the gap. Germline lookup yields CDR1 SQVTM and CDR2 ANQGSEA. This CDR3 is 13 amino acids long. This CDR3 reads CSVGRRGSYEQYF. CDR3 bases: TGCAGCGTTGGAAGACGCGGCTCCTACGAGCAGTACTTC.

This clone was picked up a small number of times. The chain employs TRBV6-5 and TRBJ2-3; either TRBD1 or TRBD2 may supply D (5 bases each). V shed 6 bases and J shed 4 bases, with 8 bases lying between them. Germline values: CDR1 MNHEY, CDR2 SVGAGI. This CDR3 is 12 amino acids long. The CDR3 here is CASRLGADTQYF. The CDR3 bases are TGTGCCAGCAGACTGGGGGCAGATACGCAGTATTTT.

Turning to this clone: Other DNA variants within this sample encode the same CDR3. The V and J genes are TRBV29-1 and TRBJ2-5; 13 nucleotides line up with TRBD2. Trimming took 1 base from V and 5 from J; bases not matched to a gene: 4. CDR3 length: 15 residues. Per germline, CDR1 SQVTM and CDR2 ANQGSEA. The CDR3 DNA follows: TGCAGCGTTGAAGGGACTAGCGGGGGAGATGAGACCCAGTACTTC. It specifies CSVEGTSGGDETQYF.

This chain uses TRBV30 with TRBJ1-2; a weak D match, TRBD1 (6 bases). Germline lookup yields CDR1 GTSNPN and CDR2 SVGIG (reference sequence). This CDR3 contains 13 residues. With 5 bases removed from V and 2 bases from J, the gap between germline ends came to 12 bases. CDR3 loop: CAWEGGLNYGYTF. The CDR3, as DNA: TGTGCCTGGGAGGGGGGCTTAAACTATGGCTACACCTTC.

The chain couples TRBV30 to TRBJ1-1, with 7 positions matching TRBD1. The CDR3 loop spans 11 amino acids. Per germline, CDR1 GTSNPN and CDR2 SVGIG (reference sequence). The ends lost 1 base at V and 7 bases at J; junction bases unmatched: 0. Here the CDR3 DNA reads TGTGCCTGGAGTGGGACAGGTGAAGCTTTCTTT. This encodes CAWSGTGEAFF. Combining the CDR3 with reference TRBV30 and TRBJ1-1 gives the whole variable domain SQTIHQWPATLVQPVGSPLSLECTVEGTSNPNLYWYRQAAGRGLQLLFYSVGIGQISSEVPQNLSASRPQDRQFILSSKKLLLSDSGFYLCAWSGTGEAFFGQGTRLTVV.

The V gene is TRBV29-1, the J gene TRBJ1-2, with D tentatively TRBD1 (6 bases). The CDR3 totals 14 residues. The V and J ends lost 1 base and 5 bases respectively, with 14 bases between them. CDR1 and CDR2 (germline): SQVTM, ANQGSEA. The chain's CDR3 is CSVEAEGGAYGYTF. CDR3 DNA: TGCAGCGTTGAAGCGGAAGGGGGAGCTTATGGCTACACCTTC.

Of note for this clone: Other DNA sequences from this sample encode an identical CDR3 as well. In DNA form, the CDR3 reads TGCAGCGTTGAAGACAGAAACCAAGAGACCCAGTACTTC. Protein: CSVEDRNQETQYF. This rearrangement joins TRBV29-1 to TRBJ2-5; unclear D gene. V lost 0 bases and J lost 0, with 5 bases in between. From germline, CDR1 is SQVTM and CDR2 ANQGSEA. CDR3 length equals 13 residues.

CDR3: CSVEGEGSHNEQFF. The CDR3 DNA sequence: TGCAGCGTTGAAGGAGAGGGTTCACACAATGAGCAGTTCTTC. This chain links TRBV29-1 with TRBJ2-1, with D tentatively TRBD2 (5 bases). The ends were cut back, 1 base at V and 5 bases at J, with 12 bases in the middle. Germline-derived CDR1 and CDR2 are SQVTM and ANQGSEA. CDR3 size: 14 residues.

The rearrangement joins TRBV4-1 to TRBJ2-7; no clear D. V was clipped by 2 bases and J by 1 base, with 18 bases between them. The germline V gene encodes CDR1 MGHRA and CDR2 YSYEKL. CDR3 length: 17 residues. The CDR3 here is CASSQLPIGRISYEQYF. CDR3 DNA: TGCGCCAGCAGCCAACTCCCTATCGGACGGATATCCTACGAGCAGTACTTC.

This clone was seen a few times. The V gene is TRBV2, the J gene TRBJ2-3; D ambiguous. Germline V gives CDR1 SNHLY, CDR2 FYNNEI. V dropped 4 bases and J dropped 8 bases, with 4 bases sitting between them. The CDR3 length is 10 residues. The CDR3 protein is CASSGSTQYF. The DNA of the CDR3 is TGTGCCAGCAGTGGGAGTACGCAGTATTTT.

This chain joins TRBV18 and TRBJ2-7; D call uncertain. V dropped 2 bases and J dropped 4 bases, with 9 bases sitting between them. Germline V gene data show CDR1 as KGHSH and CDR2 as LQKENI. This CDR3 spans 13 amino acids. Here the CDR3 DNA reads TGTGCCAGCTCACCAGCGGACCGGTACGAGCAGTACTTC. Residues: CASSPADRYEQYF.

The chain is built from TRBV11-2 and TRBJ2-7; D remains ambiguous. The CDR3 contains 13 residues. With 2 bases removed from V and 1 base from J, the gap between germline ends came to 6 bases. Germline V gene data show CDR1 as SGHAT and CDR2 as FQNNGV. CDR3 sequence reads: CASSLQESYEQYF. CDR3 nucleotide sequence: TGTGCCAGCAGCTTACAAGAATCCTACGAGCAGTACTTC.

The rearrangement links TRBV5-1 to TRBJ2-5; D is possibly TRBD2 (5 bases). The germline CDR1 and CDR2 sequences are SGHRS and YFSETQ. The CDR3 length is 14 residues. V was trimmed by 0 bases and J by 5 bases, leaving 11 bases between them. Written as DNA, the CDR3 is TGCGCCAGCAGCTTGGCGGGGAAATGGGAGACCCAGTACTTC. Translation gives CASSLAGKWETQYF.

This clone was counted only a few times. The V gene is TRBV30, the J gene TRBJ1-1; no reliable D call. V was trimmed by 2 bases and J by 3 bases, leaving 7 bases between them. Germline assignment: CDR1 GTSNPN and CDR2 SVGIG (reference sequence). The CDR3 is made up of 12 amino acids. Written as DNA, the CDR3 is TGTGCCTGGAGTCCGACTTACACTGAAGCTTTCTTT. It yields the protein CAWSPTYTEAFF. Supplemented by reference TRBV30 and TRBJ1-1, the full variable domain reads SQTIHQWPATLVQPVGSPLSLECTVEGTSNPNLYWYRQAAGRGLQLLFYSVGIGQISSEVPQNLSASRPQDRQFILSSKKLLLSDSGFYLCAWSPTYTEAFFGQGTRLTVV.

The genes are TRBV27 and TRBJ2-7; 9 nucleotides line up with TRBD1. Germline V gene data show CDR1 as MNHEY and CDR2 as SMNVEV (reference sequence). V gave up 2 bases and J gave up 1 base; unmatched junction bases: 6. The CDR3 consists of 16 residues. The DNA of the CDR3 is TGTGCCAGCAGTTTAAGGTGGGACAGGGTATCCTACGAGCAGTACTTC. Encoded protein: CASSLRWDRVSYEQYF.

The CDR3 loop reads CSDLGLSGGAGETQYF. CDR3 DNA sequence: TGCAGCGACCTGGGCCTTAGCGGGGGGGCCGGGGAGACCCAGTACTTC. The rearrangement joins TRBV29-1 to TRBJ2-5; the match to TRBD2 covers 11 bases. Germline CDR1 SQVTM, CDR2 ANQGSEA. The CDR3 has 16 amino acids. V shed 7 bases, J shed 5 bases, and the junction held 15 bases outside the gene matches.

This clone was observed a few times. The chain couples TRBV13 to TRBJ1-1, with 9 bases aligning to TRBD1. The J segment lost 4 bases and the V segment lost 5 bases, leaving 5 bases of the junction unmatched. Germline CDR1 reads PRHDT; CDR2 reads FYEKMQ (reference sequence). CDR3 length: 14 amino acids. As DNA, the CDR3 is TGTGCCAGCAGCCCTGGACAGGGGAGCACTGAAGCTTTCTTT. Translation: CASSPGQGSTEAFF.

The chain recombines TRBV5-6 with TRBJ2-1, with D maybe TRBD2 (5 bases). The CDR3 length is 15 residues. Germline-derived CDR1 and CDR2 are SGHDT and YYEEEE. V was trimmed by 0 bases and J by 4 bases, leaving 11 bases between them. The CDR3 loop reads CASSLGGSPYNEQFF. In DNA, the CDR3 is TGTGCCAGCAGCTTGGGCGGGTCGCCTTACAATGAGCAGTTCTTC.

This chain joins TRBV2 and TRBJ1-1, with D unresolved. V lost 3 bases and J 2 bases, leaving 7 bases between the germline ends. Germline CDR1 reads SNHLY; CDR2 reads FYNNEI. The CDR3 sequence is 13 residues long. CDR3 DNA: TGTGCCAGCAGTGACAGGCTTAACACTGAAGCTTTCTTT. The encoded protein is CASSDRLNTEAFF.

The J gene is TRBJ2-7, the V gene TRBV7-8; TRBD2 aligns across 9 bases. V gave up 5 bases and J gave up 10 bases; unmatched junction bases: 9. The length of the CDR3 is 13 residues. Germline V gene sequence: CDR1 SGHVS, CDR2 FQNEAQ. The CDR3 here is CASSHSGGGEQYF. CDR3 bases: TGTGCCAGCAGCCATAGCGGGGGAGGCGAACAGTACTTC.

This clone was observed a single time. This chain uses TRBV2 with TRBJ2-7, with TRBD1 identical over 8 bases. The CDR3 runs 14 residues. V lost 6 bases to trimming and J lost 3 bases; unmatched junction nucleotides: 7. Per germline, CDR1 SNHLY and CDR2 FYNNEI. The chain's CDR3 is CASRIQGANYEQYF. The CDR3 DNA sequence: TGTGCCAGCAGGATCCAGGGGGCGAACTACGAGCAGTACTTC.

The chain combines TRBV5-1 with TRBJ2-7; 9 positions agree with TRBD1. Trimming cost V 0 bases and J 6 bases; bases outside gene matches: 7. Germline loops: CDR1 SGHRS, CDR2 YFSETQ. The CDR3 length is 15 residues. The CDR3 DNA sequence: TGCGCCAGCAGCTTGGACTCCGGGACAGGGCGCGAGCAGTACTTC. It is translated as CASSLDSGTGREQYF.